Each of the 10 T cell receptor beta chains below was sequenced from the same sample in a study of T cells expressing NK-cell markers. TCRdb re-called the 5' RACE reads and shows each CDR3 protein once, DNA omitted. This sample carries roughly 170,000 distinct CDR3 sequences, with under 20% going to the ten biggest clones. Sequenced: blood T cells: a sorted CD56 or NKG2C T cell subset, CD4+ or CD8+ T cells, or bulk PBMC T cells (not recorded which). The receptors derive from a woman aged 18-70 years in good health.

V usage is TRBV28 and J usage is TRBJ2-7; TCRdb calls TRBD2, which cannot be checked without DNA. CDR3 size: 13 residues. The germline V gene encodes CDR1 MDHEN and CDR2 SYDVKM. CDR3 in amino acids: CASSASGRYEQYF.

This chain links TRBV7-2 with TRBJ2-4; absent DNA, TCRdb's TRBD2 call cannot be checked. The CDR3 has 16 residues. CDR1 and CDR2 from the germline V gene are SGHTA and FQGNSA. The CDR3 spells CASSPTAFLAKNIQYF.

J is TRBJ2-5 and V is TRBV29-1. The CDR3 has 12 residues. Germline V gene sequence: CDR1 SQVTM, CDR2 ANQGSEA. This CDR3 reads CSVDHSQETQYF.

V is TRBV20-1 and J is TRBJ1-1; TCRdb returns TRBD1, unconfirmable since there is no DNA. This CDR3 is built from 13 residues. Germline lookup yields CDR1 DFQATT and CDR2 SNEGSKA (reference sequence). The CDR3 sequence is CSATGGQRARAFF.

The chain links TRBV20-1 to TRBJ1-1; TCRdb picks TRBD1, but there is no DNA to check that call. The CDR3 has 12 amino acids. Germline lookup yields CDR1 DFQATT and CDR2 SNEGSKA (reference sequence). CDR3: CSGGTPNTEAFF.

The chain couples TRBV6-1 to TRBJ1-1. This CDR3 is built from 12 residues. Germline lookup yields CDR1 MNHNS and CDR2 SASEGT. CDR3 sequence: CASSEVAEGVFF.

The chain employs TRBV7-7 and TRBJ2-5; with no DNA, the TCRdb D assignment of TRBD2 cannot be verified. Per the germline V gene, CDR1 is SSHAT and CDR2 is FNYEAQ (reference sequence). There are 16 residues in the CDR3. CDR3 sequence: CASSPHSSGGQETQYF.

This chain connects TRBV10-3 to TRBJ2-3. Germline V gene lookup returns CDR1 ENHRY and CDR2 SYGVKD. The CDR3 spans 13 residues. CDR3 protein: CAISESGGDTQYF.

The chain joins TRBV2 to TRBJ1-5. This CDR3 spans 14 amino acids. Germline CDR1 SNHLY, CDR2 FYNNEI. CDR3 sequence reads: CASSEGQEGQPQHF.

The chain carries TRBV20-1 and TRBJ2-6; lacking DNA, the TRBD1 call made by TCRdb goes unchecked. CDR3 size: 15 residues. From germline, CDR1 is DFQATT and CDR2 SNEGSKA (reference sequence). CDR3 amino acids: CSARQGATGANVLTF.